This T cell receptor beta chain was recorded in a study of blood T cells in healthy people across ages. Study observations and caveats: There were more naive CD4+ cells and higher diversity in long-lived donors than in aged donors. Leaving the PBMCs unsorted stopped any conclusive comparison of naive versus antigen-experienced cells.

CDR3 size: 13 residues. Germline loops: CDR1 LGHNA, CDR2 YSLEER. The V gene end was trimmed by 2 bases and the J gene end by 7 bases; junction bases not matched to a gene: 4. A second roughly 7 to 11 cycle PCR used barcoded and J-beta primers. Each cDNA molecule was tagged by a template-switch adaptor with 12 random nucleotides. TCRdb re-called the 5' RACE reads through MiXCR, storing one row per CDR3 protein. The sample lists about 1.7 million distinct CDR3 sequences, approximately 30% seen once, with about 8% in the top ten. Donors ranged from 6 to 90 years old and were healthy Caucasians in Russia. This clonotype has ten or more counts. Its antigen is unknown.

The chain joins TRBV4-3 to TRBJ2-7; the match to TRBD1 covers 8 bases. The specimen was blood. The TCR sequence derives from a woman between 25 and 40 years old in good health. The CDR3 reads CASSQTRGLEQYF. CDR3 bases: TGCGCCAGCAGCCAAACCAGGGGGCTTGAGCAGTACTTC.